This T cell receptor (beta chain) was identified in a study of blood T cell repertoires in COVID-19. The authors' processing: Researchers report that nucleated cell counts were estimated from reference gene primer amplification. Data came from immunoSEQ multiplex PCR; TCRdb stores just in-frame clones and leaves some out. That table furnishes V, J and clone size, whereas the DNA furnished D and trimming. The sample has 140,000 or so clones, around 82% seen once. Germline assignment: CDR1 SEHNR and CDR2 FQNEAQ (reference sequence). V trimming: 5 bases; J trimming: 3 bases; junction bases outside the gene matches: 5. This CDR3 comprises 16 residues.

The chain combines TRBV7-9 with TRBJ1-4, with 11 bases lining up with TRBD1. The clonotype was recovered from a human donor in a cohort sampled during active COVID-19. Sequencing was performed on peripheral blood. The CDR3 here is CASSPGQGASNEKLFF. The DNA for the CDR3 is TGTGCCAGCAGCCCCGGACAGGGGGCGTCTAATGAAAAACTGTTTTTT.